This T cell receptor (beta chain) was profiled in a study of somatic mutations in cytotoxic T cells in rheumatoid arthritis. This CDR3 is 15 amino acids long. Germline CDR1 is SGHRS and CDR2 is YFSETQ. Trimming left V 2 bases short and J 7 bases short, with 13 bases between. TCRdb keeps only in-frame clones here, not all; method: immunoSEQ multiplex PCR. The sample lists roughly 10,000 clones, 60% to 85% occurring once. This TCR derives from a man aged 45-60 years in good health. This chain connects TRBV5-1 to TRBJ1-6, with a tentative D call TRBD1 (6 bases). Specimen: CD8+ T cells sorted from blood. The CDR3 region has the DNA TGCGCCAGCAGCTTCACGACAGGCCAGAATTCACCCCTCCACTTT. It yields the protein CASSFTTGQNSPLHF.